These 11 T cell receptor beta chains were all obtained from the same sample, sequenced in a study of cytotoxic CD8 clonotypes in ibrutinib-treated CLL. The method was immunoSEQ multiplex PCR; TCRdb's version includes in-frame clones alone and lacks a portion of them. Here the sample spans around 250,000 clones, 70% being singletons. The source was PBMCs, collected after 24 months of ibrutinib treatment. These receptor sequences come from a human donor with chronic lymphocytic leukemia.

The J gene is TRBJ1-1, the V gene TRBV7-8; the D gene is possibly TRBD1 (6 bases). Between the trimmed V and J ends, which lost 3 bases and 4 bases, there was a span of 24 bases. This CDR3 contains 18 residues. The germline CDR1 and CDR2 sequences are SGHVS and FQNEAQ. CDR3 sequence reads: CASSFMTGEEWWSTEAFF. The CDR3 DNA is TGTGCCAGCAGCTTCATGACAGGAGAAGAGTGGTGGAGCACTGAAGCTTTCTTT. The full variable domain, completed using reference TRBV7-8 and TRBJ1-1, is GAGVSQSPRYKVAKRGQDVALRCDPISGHVSLFWYQQALGQGPEFLTYFQNEAQLDKSGLPSDRFFAERPEGSVSTLKIQRTQQEDSAVYLCASSFMTGEEWWSTEAFFGQGTRLTVV.

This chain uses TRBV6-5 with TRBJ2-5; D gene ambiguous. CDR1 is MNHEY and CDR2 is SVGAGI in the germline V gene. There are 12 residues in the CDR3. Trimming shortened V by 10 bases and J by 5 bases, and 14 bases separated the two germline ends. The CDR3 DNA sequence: TGTGCCACCCGGGCCGCCAGGGAGACCCAGTACTTC. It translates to CATRAARETQYF.

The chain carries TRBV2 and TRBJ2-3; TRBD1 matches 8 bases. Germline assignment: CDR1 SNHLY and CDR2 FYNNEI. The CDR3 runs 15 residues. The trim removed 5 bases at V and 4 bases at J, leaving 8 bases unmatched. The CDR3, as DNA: TGTGCCAGCAGTCGCAGGGGGCCTGGAGCAGATACGCAGTATTTT. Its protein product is CASSRRGPGADTQYF.

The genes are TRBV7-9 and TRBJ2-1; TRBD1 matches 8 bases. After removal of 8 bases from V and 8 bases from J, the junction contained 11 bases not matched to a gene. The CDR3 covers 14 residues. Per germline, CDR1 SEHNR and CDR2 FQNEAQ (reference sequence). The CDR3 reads CASDLDRVADEQFF. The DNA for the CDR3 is TGTGCCAGCGACCTGGACAGGGTGGCGGATGAGCAGTTCTTC.

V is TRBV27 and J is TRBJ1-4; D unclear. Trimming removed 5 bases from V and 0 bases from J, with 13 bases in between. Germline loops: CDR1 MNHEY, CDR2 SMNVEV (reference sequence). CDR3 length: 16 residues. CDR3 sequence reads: CASSLKLGSTNEKLFF. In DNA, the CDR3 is TGTGCCAGCAGTCTTAAACTGGGGTCAACTAATGAAAAACTGTTTTTT.

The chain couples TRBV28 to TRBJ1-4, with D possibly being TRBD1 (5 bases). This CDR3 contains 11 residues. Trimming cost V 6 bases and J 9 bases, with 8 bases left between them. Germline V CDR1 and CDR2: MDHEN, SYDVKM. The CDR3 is CASRRQQKLFF. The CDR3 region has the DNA TGTGCCAGCAGAAGACAGCAAAAACTGTTTTTT.

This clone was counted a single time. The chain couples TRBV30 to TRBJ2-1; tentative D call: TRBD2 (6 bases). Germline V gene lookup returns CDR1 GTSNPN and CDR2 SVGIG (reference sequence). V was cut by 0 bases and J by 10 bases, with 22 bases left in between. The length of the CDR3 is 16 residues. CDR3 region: CAWSVSGGGRMGEQFF. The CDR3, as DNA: TGTGCCTGGAGTGTCTCCGGGGGTGGCAGGATGGGAGAGCAGTTCTTC.

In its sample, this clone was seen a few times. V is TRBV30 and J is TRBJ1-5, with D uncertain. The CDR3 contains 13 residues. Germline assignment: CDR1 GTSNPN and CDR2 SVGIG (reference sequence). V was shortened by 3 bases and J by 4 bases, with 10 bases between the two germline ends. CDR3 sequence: CAWRDGLNQPQHF. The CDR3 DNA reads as TGTGCCTGGAGGGACGGTTTAAATCAGCCCCAGCATTTT.

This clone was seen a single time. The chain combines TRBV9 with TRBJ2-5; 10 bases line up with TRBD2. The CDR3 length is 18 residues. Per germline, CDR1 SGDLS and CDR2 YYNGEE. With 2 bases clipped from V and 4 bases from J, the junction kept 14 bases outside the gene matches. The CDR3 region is CASSVGALSGRARETQYF. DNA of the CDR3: TGTGCCAGCAGCGTGGGGGCCCTAAGCGGGAGGGCCCGAGAGACCCAGTACTTC.

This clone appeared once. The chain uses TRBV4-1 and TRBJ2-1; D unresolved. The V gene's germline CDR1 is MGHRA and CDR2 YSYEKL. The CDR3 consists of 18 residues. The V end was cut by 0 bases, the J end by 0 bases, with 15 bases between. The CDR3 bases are TGCGCCAGCAGCCAAGACCCCCTGGCGAGGAGCTCCTACAATGAGCAGTTCTTC. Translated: CASSQDPLARSSYNEQFF.

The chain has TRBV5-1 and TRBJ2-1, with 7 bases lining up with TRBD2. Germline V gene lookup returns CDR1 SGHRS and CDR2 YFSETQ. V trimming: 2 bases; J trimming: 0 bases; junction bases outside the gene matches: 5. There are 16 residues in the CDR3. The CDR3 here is CASSLASGSSYNEQFF. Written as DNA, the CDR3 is TGCGCCAGCAGCTTAGCTAGCGGAAGCTCCTACAATGAGCAGTTCTTC. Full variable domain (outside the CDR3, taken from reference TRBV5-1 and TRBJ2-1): KAGVTQTPRYLIKTRGQQVTLSCSPISGHRSVSWYQQTPGQGLQFLFEYFSETQRNKGNFPGRFSGRQFSNSRSEMNVSTLELGDSALYLCASSLASGSSYNEQFFGPGTRLTVL.